These 32 T cell receptor beta chains were sequenced from one sample in a study of shared clonotypes between healthy human individuals. The assay was immunoSEQ multiplex PCR, and TCRdb's table has in-frame clones only and misses some. The data hold approximately 940,000 clones, with over 60% observed a single time. Material: memory CD4+ T cells sorted from blood. Indicated subset: CD45RA-negative fraction. The receptors were sampled from a man aged 18 to 35 in good health.

V usage is TRBV4-1 and J usage is TRBJ2-3; no clear D. The CDR3 runs to 15 residues. Germline V gene sequence: CDR1 MGHRA, CDR2 YSYEKL. With 2 bases removed from V and 3 bases from J, the gap between germline ends came to 12 bases. Here the CDR3 DNA reads TGCGCCAGCAGCCAACAGTGGAGTGGGACAGATACGCAGTATTTT. This gives the protein CASSQQWSGTDTQYF.

The J gene is TRBJ1-6, the V gene TRBV7-9, with D possibly being TRBD1 (5 bases). The V end was cut by 8 bases, the J end by 9 bases, with 17 bases between. The germline gives CDR1 SEHNR, CDR2 FQNEAQ (reference sequence). The length of the CDR3 is 14 residues. CDR3 DNA sequence: TGTGCCAGCGGAAAGGGGTTCCAGGGTTCACCCCTCCACTTT. Its protein is CASGKGFQGSPLHF.

In this sample, this clone turned up once. J is TRBJ1-3 and V is TRBV5-5; unclear D gene. With 2 bases removed from V and 0 bases from J, the gap between germline ends came to 9 bases. Germline CDR1 SGHKS, CDR2 YYEKEE (reference sequence). CDR3 length: 15 amino acids. For the CDR3, the DNA is TGTGCCAGCAGCTTAGACCTCAACTCTGGAAACACCATATATTTT. Its protein is CASSLDLNSGNTIYF.

V and J are TRBV5-5 and TRBJ2-7; the D call may be TRBD1 or TRBD2 (6 bases each). The CDR3 is 16 amino acids. Trimming took 4 bases from V and 3 from J, leaving 20 bases between them. Germline CDR1 SGHKS, CDR2 YYEKEE (reference sequence). DNA for the CDR3: TGTGCCAGCAGCCTCCGGTGGGGGGCGATGTTCTACGAGCAGTACTTC. Amino acids: CASSLRWGAMFYEQYF.

The J gene is TRBJ1-4, the V gene TRBV30, with a tentative D call TRBD1 (5 bases). The germline gives CDR1 GTSNPN, CDR2 SVGIG (reference sequence). The CDR3 spans 15 residues. Between the trimmed V and J ends, which lost 3 bases and 5 bases, there was a span of 16 bases. The CDR3 DNA is TGTGCCTGGAGCCTGTCGGGGGGGAGGAATGAAAAACTGTTTTTT. Translation gives CAWSLSGGRNEKLFF. Looking up the rest from reference TRBV30 and TRBJ1-4 gives the full variable domain: SQTIHQWPATLVQPVGSPLSLECTVEGTSNPNLYWYRQAAGRGLQLLFYSVGIGQISSEVPQNLSASRPQDRQFILSSKKLLLSDSGFYLCAWSLSGGRNEKLFFGSGTQLSVL.

The gene calls are TRBV18 and TRBJ2-2; tentative D call: TRBD1 (5 bases). Germline V lookup: CDR1 KGHSH, CDR2 LQKENI. The CDR3 sequence is 16 residues long. With 3 bases removed from V and 1 base from J, the gap between germline ends came to 12 bases. In nucleotides, the CDR3 is TGTGCCAGCTCACCTCTATCAGGGCTGAACACCGGGGAGCTGTTTTTT. Translating gives CASSPLSGLNTGELFF.

This chain uses TRBV6-5 with TRBJ1-2, with TRBD1 as a possible D gene (5 bases). The V gene lost 2 bases and the J gene lost 8 bases, with 12 bases spanning the gap. The CDR3 sequence is 13 residues long. From germline, CDR1 is MNHEY and CDR2 SVGAGI. The CDR3, as DNA: TGTGCCAGCAGTTACGACAGTATGGCCGGCTACACCTTC. Translated: CASSYDSMAGYTF.

This clone came up once. The CDR3 coding sequence is TGTGCCAGCAGTCCCATCGGACGGGAGGGGGAGTACTTC. This encodes CASSPIGREGEYF. J is TRBJ2-7 and V is TRBV28; 8 bases are a match to TRBD2. The CDR3 has 13 residues. Losses at the gene ends were 5 bases for V and 11 bases for J; bases not matched to a gene: 11. The V gene's germline CDR1 is MDHEN and CDR2 SYDVKM. The whole variable domain, remainder taken from reference TRBV28 and TRBJ2-7, is DVKVTQSSRYLVKRTGEKVFLECVQDMDHENMFWYRQDPGLGLRLIYFSYDVKMKEKGDIPEGYSVSREKKERFSLILESASTNQTSMYLCASSPIGREGEYFGPGTRLTVT.

The genes are TRBV5-4 and TRBJ2-3; D is undetermined. The CDR3 extends over 15 amino acids. Germline V gives CDR1 SGHNT, CDR2 YYREEE (reference sequence). Trimming stripped 4 bases from V and 2 bases from J, with 14 bases between. The CDR3 nucleotides read TGTGCCAGCAGCCCTGATTTACCCTACACAGATACGCAGTATTTT. Translation gives CASSPDLPYTDTQYF.

The chain carries TRBV6-1 and TRBJ1-1, with 9 nucleotides matching TRBD1. J gave up 2 bases and V 3 bases, and 7 bases lay outside the gene matches. The CDR3 extends over 16 amino acids. The germline V gene has CDR1 MNHNS and CDR2 SASEGT. The CDR3 is CASSDLGTGINTEAFF. CDR3 in DNA: TGTGCCAGCAGTGACCTTGGGACAGGGATTAACACTGAAGCTTTCTTT.

The chain carries TRBV9 and TRBJ2-5; D remains unclear. The germline CDR1 and CDR2 sequences are SGDLS and YYNGEE. Deletions cut 3 bases from V and 4 bases from J, with 7 bases between. The CDR3 totals 12 residues. CDR3 sequence: CASSEGRETQYF. The CDR3 DNA sequence: TGTGCCAGCAGCGAGGGAAGAGAGACCCAGTACTTC. Full variable domain (outside the CDR3, taken from reference TRBV9 and TRBJ2-5): DSGVTQTPKHLITATGQRVTLRCSPRSGDLSVYWYQQSLDQGLQFLIQYYNGEERAKGNILERFSAQQFPDLHSELNLSSLELGDSALYFCASSEGRETQYFGPGTRLLVL.

V and J are TRBV7-9 and TRBJ1-1; D gene unclear. Trimming left V 4 bases short and J 3 bases short, with 6 bases between. CDR1 and CDR2 from the germline V gene are SEHNR and FQNEAQ (reference sequence). This CDR3 is built from 12 residues. This CDR3 reads CASSYADTEAFF. For the CDR3, the DNA is TGTGCCAGCAGCTATGCGGACACTGAAGCTTTCTTT. Together with reference TRBV7-9 and TRBJ1-1, the CDR3 gives the full variable domain: DTGVSQNPRHKITKRGQNVTFRCDPISEHNRLYWYRQTLGQGPEFLTYFQNEAQLEKSRLLSDRFSAERPKGSFSTLEIQRTEQGDSAMYLCASSYADTEAFFGQGTRLTVV.

The CDR3 sequence: CASSFRDRVYEQYF. CDR3 nucleotide sequence: TGTGCCAGCAGCTTTCGGGACAGGGTATACGAGCAGTACTTC. The rearrangement joins TRBV11-2 to TRBJ2-7, with 9 bases fitting TRBD1. V shed 3 bases and J 4 bases; nucleotides not matched to a gene: 4. The CDR3 loop spans 14 amino acids. In germline, CDR1 is SGHAT, CDR2 FQNNGV.

This chain joins TRBV19 and TRBJ1-4, with 8 bases lining up with TRBD1. The germline gives CDR1 LNHDA, CDR2 SQIVND (reference sequence). This CDR3 is built from 15 residues. V lost 6 bases and J lost 7; bases outside the gene matches: 10. The CDR3 DNA is TGTGCCAGTAGCCTTTCCGGACAGGGATCTGAAAAACTGTTTTTT. Protein sequence: CASSLSGQGSEKLFF.

The chain links TRBV30 to TRBJ2-5; D is uncertain. V was clipped by 1 base and J by 8 bases, with 11 bases between them. CDR3 length: 12 amino acids. Germline lookup yields CDR1 GTSNPN and CDR2 SVGIG (reference sequence). The CDR3, as DNA: TGTGCCTGGAGTGCCTCGCGGTTAACCCAGTACTTC. It specifies CAWSASRLTQYF.

The chain has TRBV29-1 and TRBJ2-7; weak D call: TRBD1 (6 bases). V lost 8 bases, J lost 1 base, and 24 bases lay in between. CDR1 is SQVTM, CDR2 ANQGSEA, per germline. The CDR3 loop spans 16 amino acids. The CDR3 DNA reads TGCAGCTCCCAAGCTTGGACAGCCTTCCGATCCTACGAGCAGTACTTC. Translating it yields CSSQAWTAFRSYEQYF.

This clone was seen a handful of times. The chain has TRBV9 and TRBJ2-5; TRBD2 aligns across 7 bases. The length of the CDR3 is 15 residues. Per the germline V gene, CDR1 is SGDLS and CDR2 is YYNGEE. The J segment lost 3 bases and the V segment lost 0 bases, leaving 5 bases of the junction unmatched. This chain's CDR3 is CASSVGAGEEETQYF. In nucleotides, the CDR3 is TGTGCCAGCAGCGTAGGGGCGGGGGAGGAAGAGACCCAGTACTTC.

The genes are TRBV10-3 and TRBJ1-6; D is uncertain. Germline loops: CDR1 ENHRY, CDR2 SYGVKD. The CDR3 totals 15 residues. Trimming removed 5 bases at V and 5 bases at J, with 13 bases between. CDR3 DNA: TGTGCCATCAGTCCCGATTCCTCGAATAATTCACCCCTCCACTTT. It is translated as CAISPDSSNNSPLHF.

The chain recombines TRBV5-1 with TRBJ1-4, with 7 bases matching TRBD1. Germline CDR1 SGHRS, CDR2 YFSETQ. With V trimmed by 4 bases and J by 7 bases, 4 bases remained unmatched. This CDR3 is 13 amino acids long. In DNA, the CDR3 is TGCGCCAGCAGCATGACAGGGATTGAAAAACTGTTTTTT. Amino acid sequence: CASSMTGIEKLFF.

The chain combines TRBV7-2 with TRBJ2-3, with D perhaps TRBD1 or TRBD2 (5 bases each). This CDR3 comprises 14 residues. The V gene lost 2 bases and the J gene lost 4 bases, with 10 bases spanning the gap. Germline lookup yields CDR1 SGHTA and CDR2 FQGNSA. CDR3 sequence: CASSLTGGADTQYF. In DNA form, the CDR3 reads TGTGCCAGCAGCTTAACAGGAGGCGCAGATACGCAGTATTTT.

The chain has TRBV11-2 and TRBJ1-4; D remains ambiguous. In germline, CDR1 is SGHAT, CDR2 FQNNGV. V was cut by 7 bases and J by 6 bases, with 18 bases left in between. The CDR3 has 15 residues. The CDR3 is CASTLALGSHEKLFF. For the CDR3, the DNA is TGTGCCAGCACGCTGGCCCTCGGGAGTCATGAAAAACTGTTTTTT.

The chain has TRBV4-1 and TRBJ1-6; D may be TRBD1 (6 bases). Trimming left V 0 bases short and J 7 bases short, with 16 bases between. The CDR3 spans 17 residues. CDR1 and CDR2 (germline): MGHRA, YSYEKL. The CDR3 nucleotides are TGCGCCAGCAGCCAAGAAAACACAGGGTCCAGCAATTCACCCCTCCACTTT. Translation gives CASSQENTGSSNSPLHF.

This clone has only one observation. The chain recombines TRBV4-1 with TRBJ2-7; TRBD2 matches at 7 bases. Trimming removed 1 base from V and 1 base from J; junction bases left unmatched: 4. Germline loops: CDR1 MGHRA, CDR2 YSYEKL. This CDR3 region has 15 residues. The CDR3 DNA is TGCGCCAGCAGCCAAGGGACTAGTTTATCCTACGAGCAGTACTTC. Translation gives CASSQGTSLSYEQYF.

As for this clone: Other DNA sequences in this sample translate to the same CDR3. This chain links TRBV7-2 with TRBJ1-3; 9 nucleotides match TRBD1. Germline assignment: CDR1 SGHTA and CDR2 FQGNSA. The length of the CDR3 is 14 residues. V shed 5 bases, J shed 4 bases, and the junction held 3 bases outside the gene matches. CDR3 nucleotides: TGTGCCAGCAGCCTCACAGGGGGCGGAAACACCATATATTTT. Translated, it gives CASSLTGGGNTIYF.

This chain joins TRBV5-6 and TRBJ2-3; no firm D call. Trimming took 4 bases from V and 7 from J, leaving 19 bases between them. Per the germline V gene, CDR1 is SGHDT and CDR2 is YYEEEE. CDR3 length: 15 residues. The CDR3 here is CASSPQWVPIHTQYF. CDR3 nucleotides: TGTGCCAGCAGCCCTCAATGGGTCCCAATCCATACGCAGTATTTT.

The chain employs TRBV29-1 and TRBJ1-2; D is undetermined. The CDR3 covers 12 residues. Germline CDR1 and CDR2: SQVTM and ANQGSEA. Trimming removed 2 bases at V and 8 bases at J, with 12 bases between. CDR3 nucleotides: TGCAGCGTTGAAAGGTCTGGGAGGGGCTACACCTTC. Translation gives CSVERSGRGYTF.

The gene calls are TRBV9 and TRBJ2-5, with 8 positions matching TRBD2. The junction had 5 bases not matched to a gene; V was cut back by 0 bases and J by 7 bases. This CDR3 has 14 amino acids. In germline, CDR1 is SGDLS, CDR2 YYNGEE. The CDR3 DNA reads as TGTGCCAGCAGCGTAGGTTACGCGGGGGGGACCCAGTACTTC. Its protein product is CASSVGYAGGTQYF.

For this clone: This CDR3 is also generated by other DNA sequences in the sample. This chain connects TRBV5-1 to TRBJ2-3; 14 bases match TRBD2. CDR1 is SGHRS, CDR2 YFSETQ, per germline. V was clipped by 0 bases and J by 0 bases; unmatched bases: 0. CDR3 size: 17 residues. The CDR3 DNA is TGCGCCAGCAGCTTGGGACTAGCGGGGGGGAGCACAGATACGCAGTATTTT. As protein: CASSLGLAGGSTDTQYF.

The gene calls are TRBV9 and TRBJ2-1, with 10 bases matching TRBD2. CDR3 size: 17 residues. The V gene end was trimmed by 2 bases and the J gene end by 9 bases; junction bases not matched to a gene: 14. The V gene's germline CDR1 is SGDLS and CDR2 YYNGEE. For the CDR3, the DNA is TGTGCCAGCAGCGTTAGTGGACTAGCGGAGGGAGGAGGTGAGCAGTTCTTC. It is translated as CASSVSGLAEGGGEQFF.

Comments on this clone: In the same sample, other DNA sequences code for this CDR3. V and J are TRBV19 and TRBJ2-1; the D is unclear. CDR1 and CDR2 (germline): LNHDA, SQIVND (reference sequence). This CDR3 region has 13 residues. V was clipped by 1 base and J by 5 bases, with 6 bases between them. CDR3 region: CASSIGLNNEQFF. CDR3 nucleotides: TGTGCCAGTAGTATAGGACTCAACAATGAGCAGTTCTTC.

The CDR3 here is CASSSGQNNSPLHF. The CDR3 DNA is TGCGCCAGCAGTTCGGGACAGAATAATTCACCCCTCCACTTT. The chain joins TRBV5-1 to TRBJ1-6; 7 bases are a match to TRBD1. The V and J ends lost 5 bases and 5 bases, in that order; junction bases with no gene match: 4. CDR3 length: 14 amino acids. Germline V lookup: CDR1 SGHRS, CDR2 YFSETQ.

The J gene is TRBJ1-4, the V gene TRBV29-1, with D unresolved. The CDR3 extends over 14 amino acids. CDR1 SQVTM and CDR2 ANQGSEA come from the germline V gene. Deletions cut 5 bases from V and 6 bases from J, with 16 bases between. Here the CDR3 reads CSVSLSRRDEKLFF. The CDR3 DNA follows: TGCAGCGTTTCGCTATCCCGTAGGGATGAAAAACTGTTTTTT.